The 2 T cell receptor beta chains in this list originate from one sample, sequenced in a study of T-cell reconstitution after alpha-beta-depleted transplantation in children. The TCRbeta library was prepared with unique molecular identifiers. One entry per CDR3 protein, called by TCRdb with MiXCR from the PCR reads. This repertoire shows hundreds of thousands of distinct CDR3 sequences, approximately 11% found once; its top ten account for about 28%. The specimen comprised PBMCs, sampled before TCRalphabeta/CD19-depleted stem cell transplant. Receptors originate from a child younger than two with acute myeloid leukemia, due to receive a stem cell transplant.

This clonotype was detected ten times or more. Here the CDR3 reads CATSGQGVGETQYF. DNA of the CDR3: TGTGCCACCAGTGGCCAGGGGGTAGGCGAGACCCAGTACTTC. The V call is TRBV24-1, the J call TRBJ2-5; 7 bases line up with TRBD1. Trimming cost V 5 bases and J 5 bases; bases outside gene matches: 7. There are 14 residues in the CDR3. The germline CDR1 and CDR2 sequences are KGHDR and SFDVKD.

This clonotype was counted many times. The chain carries TRBV5-1 and TRBJ2-3; TRBD2 is a possible D gene (6 bases). This CDR3 comprises 14 residues. Between the trimmed V and J ends, which lost 0 bases and 6 bases, there was a span of 11 bases. From germline, CDR1 is SGHRS and CDR2 YFSETQ. This chain's CDR3 is CASSLDSGADTQYF. The DNA of the CDR3 is TGCGCCAGCAGCTTGGATTCGGGAGCGGATACGCAGTATTTT.